Detailed here is one T cell receptor beta chain. This entry comes from a study of blood T cell repertoires in COVID-19. At the level of the study: Donors of Cohort 3 who recovered were those that had two negative PCRs, clearance, or symptom resolution.

CDR3 size: 14 residues. Germline-derived CDR1 and CDR2 are MNHNY and SVGAGI (reference sequence). With 7 bases clipped from V and 5 bases from J, the junction kept 8 bases outside the gene matches. The repertoire was sequenced with immunoSEQ multiplex PCR; TCRdb's copy has only in-frame clones and lacks some. The repertoire holds 200,000 to 250,000 clones, less than 90% seen once, with about 3.1% in the top ten. The receptor's source is a woman aged 45-60 years in a cohort exposed to, infected with or recovered from COVID-19 (not recorded which). This chain uses TRBV6-6 with TRBJ2-3, with 8 bases lining up with TRBD1. Sequenced input: PBMCs or T cells enriched from blood (not recorded which). This CDR3 reads CASTPRGLKDTQYF. CDR3 sequence (DNA): TGTGCCAGCACCCCCAGGGGGCTAAAAGATACGCAGTATTTT.